This TCR beta chain was recovered during a study of blood T cell repertoires in COVID-19. On the study more broadly: The cDNA or gDNA used as material had been derived from T cells, B-cell-depleted T cells, or PBMCs.

CDR3 length equals 15 residues. V dropped 4 bases and J dropped 1 base, with 13 bases sitting between them. Germline loops: CDR1 SGHTA, CDR2 FQGNSA. Participants reported their clinical history, and cohort assignment relied on those reports. For recovered donors of Cohort 3, there were two negative PCRs, clearance, or symptom resolution. The method was immunoSEQ multiplex PCR; TCRdb's version includes in-frame clones alone and lacks a portion of them. This table has approximately 440,000 clones, around 90% appearing once. The chain employs TRBV7-2 and TRBJ2-5, with a weak D call TRBD1 (5 bases). This TCR was recovered from a man aged 18 to 29 who had recovered from COVID-19. The specimen sequenced was PBMCs or T cells enriched from blood (not recorded which). As DNA, the CDR3 is TGTGCCAGCAGCTACGACAGTGGATCCCAAGAGACCCAGTACTTC. It codes for CASSYDSGSQETQYF.